This record covers a single T cell receptor beta chain. Clones were sequenced by immunoSEQ multiplex PCR, and TCRdb holds only the in-frame ones, with some missing. The sample has 95,000 to 100,000 clones; roughly 80% are singletons. This sample stems from a study of OX40 agonist ivuxolimab in advanced cancers. Study as a whole: The study reported partial responses in three patients: one hepatocellular carcinoma, two cutaneous melanoma.

Enrollment shut out patients with autoimmune disease history or systemic immunosuppression. The CDR3 totals 17 residues. Germline loops: CDR1 LNHNV, CDR2 YYDKDF (reference sequence). Trimming stripped 0 bases from V and 12 bases from J, with 24 bases between. This sample comprised CD4+ or CD8+ T cells sorted from blood, obtained in a trial of the OX40 agonist ivuxolimab. V and J are TRBV15 and TRBJ1-5; the D gene is possibly TRBD1 (6 bases). The clonotype comes from an adult with an advanced solid tumor such as melanoma, head and neck, liver or kidney cancer. The CDR3 sequence is CATSRDLGGPLNPRQHF. CDR3 DNA sequence: TGTGCCACCAGCAGAGACCTAGGGGGACCTTTAAATCCGCGCCAGCATTTT.